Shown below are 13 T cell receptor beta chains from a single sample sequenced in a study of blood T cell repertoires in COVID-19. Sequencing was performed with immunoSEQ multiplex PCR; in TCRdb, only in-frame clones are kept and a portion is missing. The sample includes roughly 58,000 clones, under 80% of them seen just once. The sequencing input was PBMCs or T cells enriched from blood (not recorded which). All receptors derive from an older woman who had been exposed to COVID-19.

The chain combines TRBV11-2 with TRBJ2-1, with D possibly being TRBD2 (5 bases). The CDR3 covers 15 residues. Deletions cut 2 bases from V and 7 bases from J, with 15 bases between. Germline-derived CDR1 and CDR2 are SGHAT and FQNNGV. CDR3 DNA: TGTGCCAGCAGCTTACTTGGAGTAGCGTGGAATGAGCAGTTCTTC. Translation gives CASSLLGVAWNEQFF.

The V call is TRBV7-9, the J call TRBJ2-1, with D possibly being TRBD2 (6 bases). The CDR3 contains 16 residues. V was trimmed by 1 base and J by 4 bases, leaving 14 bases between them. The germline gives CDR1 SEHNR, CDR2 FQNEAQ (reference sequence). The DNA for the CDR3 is TGTGCCAGCAGCTTAGGGTCCGTGGGGGGTTACAATGAGCAGTTCTTC. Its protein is CASSLGSVGGYNEQFF.

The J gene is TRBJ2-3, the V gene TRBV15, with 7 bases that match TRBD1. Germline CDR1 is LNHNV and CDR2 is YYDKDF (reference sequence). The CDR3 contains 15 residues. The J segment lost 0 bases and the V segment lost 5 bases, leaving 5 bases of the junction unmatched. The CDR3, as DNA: TGTGCCACCAGCCTGGGACAGTCTAGCACAGATACGCAGTATTTT. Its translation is CATSLGQSSTDTQYF.

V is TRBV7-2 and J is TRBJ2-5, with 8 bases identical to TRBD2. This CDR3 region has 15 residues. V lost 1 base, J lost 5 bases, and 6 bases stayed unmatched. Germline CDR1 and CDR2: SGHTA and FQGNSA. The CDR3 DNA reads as TGTGCCAGCAGCTTAGTTGCGGGAGGTTCCGAGACCCAGTACTTC. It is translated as CASSLVAGGSETQYF.

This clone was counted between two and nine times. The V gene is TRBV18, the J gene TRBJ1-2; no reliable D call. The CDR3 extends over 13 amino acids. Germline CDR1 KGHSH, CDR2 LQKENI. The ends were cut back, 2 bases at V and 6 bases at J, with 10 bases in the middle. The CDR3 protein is CASSPGPFDGYTF. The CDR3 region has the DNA TGTGCCAGCTCACCAGGGCCCTTCGATGGCTACACCTTC. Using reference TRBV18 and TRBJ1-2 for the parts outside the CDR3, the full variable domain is NAGVMQNPRHLVRRRGQEARLRCSPMKGHSHVYWYRQLPEEGLKFMVYLQKENIIDESGMPKERFSAEFPKEGPSILRIQQVVRGDSAAYFCASSPGPFDGYTFGSGTRLTVV.

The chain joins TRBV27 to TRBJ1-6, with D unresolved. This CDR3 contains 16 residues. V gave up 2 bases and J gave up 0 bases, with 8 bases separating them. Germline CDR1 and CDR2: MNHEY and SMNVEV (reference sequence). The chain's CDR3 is CASSLESSSYNSPLHF. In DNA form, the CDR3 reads TGTGCCAGCAGTTTAGAGTCGAGCTCCTATAATTCACCCCTCCACTTT.

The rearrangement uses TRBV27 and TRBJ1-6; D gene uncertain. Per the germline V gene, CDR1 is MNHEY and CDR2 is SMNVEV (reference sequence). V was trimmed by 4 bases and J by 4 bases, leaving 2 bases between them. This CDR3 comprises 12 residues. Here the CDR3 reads CASSSYNSPLHF. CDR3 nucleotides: TGTGCCAGCAGTTCTTATAATTCACCCCTCCACTTT.

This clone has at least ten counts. This chain's CDR3 is CASSLGLAGGEQYF. CDR3 nucleotides: TGCGCCAGCAGCTTAGGACTAGCGGGAGGCGAGCAGTACTTC. The rearrangement uses TRBV5-1 and TRBJ2-7, with 14 positions matching TRBD2. CDR3 length: 14 residues. CDR1 SGHRS and CDR2 YFSETQ come from the germline V gene. V lost 2 bases, J lost 6 bases, and 1 base stayed unmatched.

CDR3 sequence: CASSQNPRLAGAKTGELFF. The CDR3 region has the DNA TGTGCCAGCAGCCAAAATCCGCGCCTAGCGGGAGCTAAGACCGGGGAGCTGTTTTTT. The V and J genes are TRBV3-1 (or the pseudogene TRBV3-2) and TRBJ2-2; 10 bases line up with TRBD2. The CDR3 is 19 residues long. The V and J ends lost 2 bases and 5 bases, in that order; junction bases with no gene match: 14. CDR1 and CDR2 (germline): LGHDT, YNNKEL (reference sequence).

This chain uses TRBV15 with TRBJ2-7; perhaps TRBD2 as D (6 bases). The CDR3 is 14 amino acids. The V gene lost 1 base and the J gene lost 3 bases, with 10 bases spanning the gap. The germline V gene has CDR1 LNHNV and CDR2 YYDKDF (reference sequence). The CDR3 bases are TGTGCCACCAGCAGAGTGGCGGGGAGCTACGAGCAGTACTTC. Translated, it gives CATSRVAGSYEQYF.

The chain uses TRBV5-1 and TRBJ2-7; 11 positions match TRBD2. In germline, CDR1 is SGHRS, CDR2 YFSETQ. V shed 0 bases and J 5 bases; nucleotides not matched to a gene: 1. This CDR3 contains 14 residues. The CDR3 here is CASSLELAGDEQYF. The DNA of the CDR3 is TGCGCCAGCAGCTTGGAACTAGCGGGAGACGAGCAGTACTTC.

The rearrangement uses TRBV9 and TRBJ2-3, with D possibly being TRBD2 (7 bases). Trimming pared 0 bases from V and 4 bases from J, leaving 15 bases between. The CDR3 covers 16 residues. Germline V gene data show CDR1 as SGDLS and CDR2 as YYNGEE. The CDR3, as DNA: TGTGCCAGCAGCGTAGCTGGGGTCGGGGGGCCAGATACGCAGTATTTT. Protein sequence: CASSVAGVGGPDTQYF. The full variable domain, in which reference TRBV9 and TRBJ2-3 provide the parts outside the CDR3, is DSGVTQTPKHLITATGQRVTLRCSPRSGDLSVYWYQQSLDQGLQFLIQYYNGEERAKGNILERFSAQQFPDLHSELNLSSLELGDSALYFCASSVAGVGGPDTQYFGPGTRLTVL.

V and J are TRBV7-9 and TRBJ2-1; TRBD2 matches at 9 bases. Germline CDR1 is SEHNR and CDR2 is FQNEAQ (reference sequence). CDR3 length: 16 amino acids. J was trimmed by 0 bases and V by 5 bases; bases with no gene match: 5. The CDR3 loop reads CASSPEAGGSYNEQFF. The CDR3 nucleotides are TGTGCCAGCAGCCCGGAAGCGGGGGGCTCCTACAATGAGCAGTTCTTC.